These T cell receptor beta chains were read from a single sample in a study of OX40 agonist ivuxolimab in advanced cancers. Using immunoSEQ multiplex PCR, the repertoire was profiled, and TCRdb retains in-frame clones only, with some absent. This sample has about 13,000 clones, with approximately 84% found just once. The sequencing here drew on CD4+ or CD8+ T cells sorted from blood, taken in a trial of the OX40 agonist ivuxolimab. The receptors shown here come from an adult with an advanced solid tumor such as melanoma, head and neck, liver or kidney cancer. CDR3s include the opening cysteine and the closing phenylalanine or tryptophan. A D gene is named only where the DNA matches it firmly. Clone size is stated in some rows and not others, as once, few, many or a class when expanded.

v_gene	j_gene	abundance	d_gene	CDR3aa	CDR3nt
TRBV19	TRBJ2-1	.	TRBD2	CASSIGVAGSYNEQFF	TGTGCCAGTAGTATTGGGGTAGCGGGCTCCTACAATGAGCAGTTCTTC
TRBV29-1	TRBJ2-7	.	.	CSVEAGNEQYF	TGCAGCGTTGAAGCCGGGAACGAGCAGTACTTC
TRBV5-4	TRBJ1-1	.	.	CASSAYGEWNTEAFF	TGTGCCAGCAGTGCTTATGGGGAGTGGAACACTGAAGCTTTCTTT
TRBV6-1	TRBJ2-1	once	.	CASSEDKSLSRVEQFF	TGTGCCAGCAGTGAAGATAAGAGCCTCAGTAGGGTCGAGCAGTTCTTC
TRBV19	TRBJ1-1	.	TRBD1	CASSRTAGGLAEAFF	TGTGCCAGTAGTAGGACTGCAGGGGGGCTTGCTGAAGCTTTCTTT
TRBV4-1	TRBJ1-5	.	.	CASSQERTGNQPQHF	TGCGCCAGCAGCCAAGAACGTACCGGCAATCAGCCCCAGCATTTT
TRBV29-1	TRBJ2-1	few	TRBD2	CSVEGGRAANEQFF	TGCAGCGTTGAAGGCGGGAGGGCCGCAAATGAGCAGTTCTTC
TRBV19	TRBJ2-1	.	.	CASSITQSNNEQFF	TGTGCCAGTAGTATAACCCAGAGTAACAATGAGCAGTTCTTC
TRBV7-8	TRBJ2-7	.	.	CASRQGTHSEQYF	TGTGCCAGCAGACAGGGAACACACTCCGAGCAGTACTTC
TRBV7-9	TRBJ1-2	.	.	CASSLDPSYGYTF	TGTGCCAGCAGCTTAGACCCTAGTTATGGCTACACCTTC
TRBV27	TRBJ2-7	.	.	CASSSTAYEQYF	TGTGCCAGCAGTTCTACAGCCTACGAGCAGTACTTC
TRBV6-5	TRBJ1-1	.	.	CASSYWGGTNTEAFF	TGTGCCAGCAGTTACTGGGGGGGGACCAACACTGAAGCTTTCTTT
TRBV7-3	TRBJ2-1	few	.	CASSLGTNEQFF	TGTGCCAGCAGCTTAGGGACCAATGAGCAGTTCTTC
TRBV13	TRBJ2-1	.	.	CASSLSQVTAGFYNEQFF	TGTGCCAGCAGCTTAAGCCAGGTGACGGCGGGGTTCTACAATGAGCAGTTCTTC
TRBV7-2	TRBJ2-7	.	TRBD1	CASSPRRGRSYEQYF	TGTGCCAGCAGCCCGAGAAGGGGGCGATCCTACGAGCAGTACTTC
TRBV7-3	TRBJ2-5	.	.	CASSLALGIEDQYF	TGTGCCAGCAGCTTAGCGTTAGGTATTGAGGACCAGTACTTC
TRBV7-3	TRBJ2-3	.	TRBD2	CASSPSSGGASDTQYF	TGTGCCAGCAGCCCCTCTAGCGGGGGGGCCTCAGATACGCAGTATTTT
TRBV7-2	TRBJ1-1	.	.	CASNRESGTEAFF	TGTGCCAGCAACCGGGAGAGCGGGACTGAAGCTTTCTTT
TRBV19	TRBJ1-3	.	.	CASSIERDRFFSGNTIYF	TGTGCCAGTAGTATAGAAAGGGACCGCTTTTTCTCTGGAAACACCATATATTTT
TRBV9	TRBJ2-1	.	.	CASSVGGRLDEQFF	TGTGCCAGCAGCGTAGGGGGGCGTCTCGATGAGCAGTTCTTC
TRBV6-6	TRBJ2-7	.	TRBD1	CASSHGGTGLDEQYF	TGTGCCAGCAGTCACGGAGGGACAGGGTTAGACGAGCAGTACTTC
TRBV30	TRBJ2-3	.	.	CAWSAVGSTDTQYF	TGTGCCTGGAGTGCCGTGGGGTCGACAGATACGCAGTATTTT
TRBV7-4	TRBJ1-1	.	.	CASSLSAYYTEAFF	TGTGCCAGCAGCTTATCGGCATACTACACTGAAGCTTTCTTT
TRBV6-6	TRBJ1-1	.	.	CASSYWGGTNTEAFF	TGTGCCAGCAGTTACTGGGGGGGGACGAACACTGAAGCTTTCTTT
TRBV11-2	TRBJ1-2	.	TRBD1	CASSTPGQGVGYTF	TGTGCCAGCAGCACTCCGGGACAGGGGGTTGGCTACACCTTC
TRBV11-2	TRBJ2-1	.	.	CASSWGAINEQFF	TGTGCCAGCAGCTGGGGTGCGATCAATGAGCAGTTCTTC
TRBV7-9	TRBJ2-7	.	.	CASSRGAEGDEQYF	TGTGCCAGCAGCCGGGGAGCAGAGGGCGACGAGCAGTACTTC
TRBV27	TRBJ2-7	.	TRBD1	CASSPSITGAHEQYF	TGTGCCAGCAGTCCCTCCATCACAGGGGCTCACGAGCAGTACTTC
TRBV7-9	TRBJ1-3	.	TRBD1	CASSPTGGIRNTIYF	TGTGCCAGCAGCCCCACAGGGGGCATACGAAACACCATATATTTT
TRBV30	TRBJ2-3	few	.	CAWSWVGNTDTQYF	TGTGCCTGGAGTTGGGTCGGGAACACAGATACGCAGTATTTT
TRBV11-2	TRBJ2-7	.	.	CASSLEERYEQYF	TGTGCCAGCAGCTTAGAAGAGAGGTACGAGCAGTACTTC
TRBV19	TRBJ1-1	.	.	CASRGTSPEAFF	TGTGCCAGTAGGGGGACGAGCCCTGAAGCTTTCTTT
TRBV5-6	TRBJ2-7	.	TRBD1	CASSSRDRADISSYEQYF	TGTGCCAGCAGCTCCCGGGACAGGGCCGATATTAGCTCCTACGAGCAGTACTTC
TRBV5-6	TRBJ2-7	few	.	CASSLNGDEQYF	TGTGCCAGCAGTTTAAATGGGGATGAGCAGTACTTC
TRBV11-2	TRBJ2-7	.	.	CASSLDISYEQYF	TGTGCCAGCAGCTTAGACATCTCCTACGAGCAGTACTTC
TRBV2	TRBJ1-1	.	.	CASGRLEAFF	TGTGCCAGCGGACGCCTTGAAGCTTTCTTT
TRBV19	TRBJ2-7	.	.	CASTQGYEQYF	TGTGCCAGTACACAGGGTTACGAGCAGTACTTC
TRBV2	TRBJ2-1	.	TRBD2	CASRTSGGYNEQFF	TGTGCCAGCAGGACTAGCGGGGGCTACAATGAGCAGTTCTTC
TRBV7-3	TRBJ2-3	.	TRBD2	CASSLTGIGLATPDTQYF	TGTGCCAGCAGCTTAACAGGAATAGGACTAGCGACCCCAGATACGCAGTATTTT
TRBV13	TRBJ2-7	.	.	CASSDGTGEQYF	TGTGCCAGCAGCGACGGGACTGGCGAGCAGTACTTC
TRBV7-8	TRBJ1-1	once	.	CASSLGRTIPNTEAFF	TGTGCCAGCAGCCTCGGACGGACCATCCCTAACACTGAAGCTTTCTTT
TRBV6-5	TRBJ2-5	.	TRBD2	CASSYGTGGKTQYF	TGTGCCAGCAGTTACGGCACGGGAGGAAAGACCCAGTACTTC
TRBV10-2	TRBJ2-7	.	.	CASSESDEQYF	TGCGCCAGCAGTGAGTCGGACGAGCAGTACTTC